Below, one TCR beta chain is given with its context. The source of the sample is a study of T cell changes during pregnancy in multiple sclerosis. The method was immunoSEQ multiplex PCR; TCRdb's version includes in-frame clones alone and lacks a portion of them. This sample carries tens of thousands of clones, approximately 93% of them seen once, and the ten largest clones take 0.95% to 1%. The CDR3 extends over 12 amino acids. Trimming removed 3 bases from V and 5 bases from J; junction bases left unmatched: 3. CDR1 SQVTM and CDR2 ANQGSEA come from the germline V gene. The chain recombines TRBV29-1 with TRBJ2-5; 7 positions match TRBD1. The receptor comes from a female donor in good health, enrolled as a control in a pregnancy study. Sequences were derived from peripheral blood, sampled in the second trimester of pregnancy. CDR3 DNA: TGCAGCGTTGACAGGGGGTGGGAGACCCAGTACTTC. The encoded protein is CSVDRGWETQYF.